Below, 16 T cell receptor beta chains from the same sample are listed, as sequenced in a study of blood T cells in healthy people across ages. Together with a sample-barcoded 5' primer, a J-beta primer mix was included in a second PCR lasting about 7 to 12 cycles. TCRdb fed the 5' RACE reads into MiXCR, producing one record per CDR3 protein. The table has some 1.8 million distinct CDR3 sequences, around 40% seen once. Sequencing was performed on blood. Every receptor here comes from a human donor in good health.

This clonotype has only a few counts. The gene calls are TRBV12-3 or TRBV12-4 and TRBJ1-4, with no clear D. The CDR3 sequence is 14 residues long. The V and J ends lost 5 bases and 0 bases respectively, with 7 bases between them. CDR3 nucleotide sequence: TGTGCCAGCAGTACCCAGTCAACTAATGAAAAACTGTTTTTT. The encoded protein is CASSTQSTNEKLFF.

V usage is TRBV27 and J usage is TRBJ2-3; D is ambiguous. V lost 9 bases to trimming and J lost 4 bases, with 17 bases between them. This CDR3 has 14 residues. Germline lookup yields CDR1 MNHEY and CDR2 SMNVEV (reference sequence). The CDR3 loop reads CASKGFSEADTQYF. The CDR3 DNA follows: TGTGCCAGTAAGGGCTTCTCTGAGGCAGATACGCAGTATTTT.

The chain carries TRBV30 and TRBJ2-2, with 8 bases matching TRBD1. The length of the CDR3 is 15 residues. Trimming took 1 base from V and 4 from J; bases not matched to a gene: 5. CDR1 and CDR2 from the germline V gene are GTSNPN and SVGIG (reference sequence). The CDR3 DNA sequence: TGTGCCTGGAGTGGCGGCAGGGGGCCCACCGGGGAGCTGTTTTTT. Its protein is CAWSGGRGPTGELFF.

The table lists this clonotype with a few counts. This chain connects TRBV7-2 to TRBJ2-1; D is tentatively TRBD1 or TRBD2 (7 bases each). The CDR3 has 16 residues. Per the germline V gene, CDR1 is SGHTA and CDR2 is FQGNSA. The V gene lost 5 bases and the J gene lost 3 bases, with 17 bases spanning the gap. CDR3 in amino acids: CASSPGGRDYYNEQFF. CDR3 nucleotide sequence: TGTGCCAGCAGCCCAGGGGGTAGGGACTACTACAATGAGCAGTTCTTC.

The table lists this clonotype with a few counts. The V gene is TRBV20-1, the J gene TRBJ1-5; a weak D match, TRBD1 (5 bases). Germline CDR1 and CDR2: DFQATT and SNEGSKA (reference sequence). Trimming pared 2 bases from V and 4 bases from J, leaving 9 bases between. The length of the CDR3 is 13 residues. The CDR3 nucleotides read TGCAGTGCTAGACTCAGGGTTAATCAGCCCCAGCATTTT. Protein: CSARLRVNQPQHF.

This clonotype was picked up many times. V and J are TRBV20-1 and TRBJ2-7; D gene uncertain. Trimming cost V 5 bases and J 3 bases, with 14 bases left between them. The CDR3 consists of 13 residues. Germline CDR1 reads DFQATT; CDR2 reads SNEGSKA (reference sequence). CDR3 residues: CSAVPGSLYEQYF. Written as DNA, the CDR3 is TGCAGTGCTGTCCCGGGCTCCCTCTACGAGCAGTACTTC.

This clonotype has a handful of counts. This rearrangement joins TRBV12-3 or TRBV12-4 to TRBJ2-7; 9 bases match TRBD2. This CDR3 has 14 amino acids. The V and J ends lost 3 bases and 6 bases, in that order; junction bases with no gene match: 6. The CDR3 DNA follows: TGTGCCAGCAGTTTGCGGCTAGCGGGGTTCGAGCAGTACTTC. Encoded protein: CASSLRLAGFEQYF.

This chain joins TRBV4-1 and TRBJ2-2; 8 bases agree with TRBD1. Germline V gene sequence: CDR1 MGHRA, CDR2 YSYEKL. Trimming took 3 bases from V and 3 from J; bases not matched to a gene: 9. This CDR3 has 17 residues. The DNA of the CDR3 is TGCGCCAGCAGCCACCCAGGGGGCAGTTTTGACACCGGGGAGCTGTTTTTT. Protein: CASSHPGGSFDTGELFF.

A note on this clonotype: The junction and the germline gene differ at one end; a read error may be behind it. This chain joins TRBV5-1 and TRBJ2-3; D possibly corresponds to TRBD2 (6 bases). CDR1 and CDR2 from the germline V gene are SGHRS and YFSETQ. This CDR3 has 14 residues. CDR3 in amino acids: CAGSRGTSTDTQYF. CDR3 bases: TGCGCCGGCAGCCGAGGGACTAGCACAGATACGCAGTATTTT.

The V gene is TRBV7-8, the J gene TRBJ1-2; D call uncertain. The CDR3 extends over 14 amino acids. The germline CDR1 and CDR2 sequences are SGHVS and FQNEAQ. The germline V and J ends were trimmed by 3 bases and 0 bases, with 8 bases remaining between them. Here the CDR3 reads CASSFLEANYGYTF. The CDR3 DNA reads as TGTGCCAGCAGCTTTCTAGAGGCTAACTATGGCTACACCTTC.

This clonotype came up a few times. CDR3 loop: CSARGRGFYEQYF. DNA for the CDR3: TGCAGTGCTAGAGGAAGGGGGTTCTACGAGCAGTACTTC. The chain combines TRBV20-1 with TRBJ2-7; maybe TRBD1 (6 bases). Germline V gene lookup returns CDR1 DFQATT and CDR2 SNEGSKA (reference sequence). V lost 1 base and J lost 3, with 10 bases in between. This CDR3 comprises 13 residues.

This chain joins TRBV3-1 and TRBJ2-1; D possibly matches TRBD1 or TRBD2 (6 bases each). The germline gives CDR1 LGHDT, CDR2 YNNKEL (reference sequence). This CDR3 has 15 residues. Trimming stripped 2 bases from V and 2 bases from J, with 10 bases between. CDR3 nucleotides: TGTGCCAGCAGCCAAAGGGGGGCGACCTACAATGAGCAGTTCTTC. This translates into CASSQRGATYNEQFF.

This clonotype has more than one count but fewer than ten. The rearrangement uses TRBV9 and TRBJ2-1; TRBD2 matches 7 bases. The CDR3 covers 14 residues. In germline, CDR1 is SGDLS, CDR2 YYNGEE. Trimming removed 4 bases from V and 7 bases from J; junction bases left unmatched: 8. CDR3 in DNA: TGTGCCAGCAGCAGGACGGGGGGAATGAATGAGCAGTTCTTC. This gives the protein CASSRTGGMNEQFF.

The chain recombines TRBV7-8 with TRBJ1-2; D might be TRBD1 (6 bases). Germline CDR1 is SGHVS and CDR2 is FQNEAQ. The CDR3 sequence is 15 residues long. Trimming took off 6 bases at V and 1 base at J, with 15 bases between the two ends. CDR3 coding DNA: TGTGCCAGCAGTTCCCCAGGGGTCTTTAACTATGGCTACACCTTC. It yields the protein CASSSPGVFNYGYTF.

This chain connects TRBV6-1 to TRBJ2-1; no clear D gene. Trimming stripped 7 bases from V and 9 bases from J, with 19 bases between. The CDR3 length is 14 residues. CDR1 is MNHNS and CDR2 is SASEGT in the germline V gene. The CDR3 sequence is CASTSVWGRVEQFF. The CDR3 nucleotides read TGTGCCAGCACTTCCGTGTGGGGTCGGGTTGAGCAGTTCTTC.

The chain couples TRBV6-5 to TRBJ2-3; 7 positions match TRBD2. The V and J ends lost 0 bases and 6 bases, in that order; junction bases with no gene match: 3. The CDR3 consists of 14 residues. Germline CDR1 and CDR2: MNHEY and SVGAGI. The CDR3 here is CASSYSKLADTQYF. In DNA form, the CDR3 reads TGTGCCAGCAGTTACTCGAAACTAGCGGATACGCAGTATTTT.